The present TCR beta chain was sequenced within a study of T cells in Graves' hyperthyroidism and ophthalmopathy. For the study at large: Pretreatment peripheral blood was obtained at initial diagnosis. The study, taken as a whole, reports: Blood also showed most of the thyroid clonotypes that were expanded above 0.001. For ophthalmopathy, model prediction preceded onset by a median approximately 6 months. In the analysis, a 13 V-J model separated ophthalmopathy from stable hyperthyroidism.

RNA transcripts were the template for amplifying TCR beta CDR3 regions. HTBI primers were employed in a first-round RT-PCR of the TCR CDR3. TCRdb recomputed calls from the multiplex PCR reads with MiXCR, one row per CDR3 protein. The sample consists of 280,000 or so distinct CDR3 sequences, 12% to 15% of them appearing once. This clonotype came up many times. Its antigen is still unknown. Germline loops: CDR1 DFQATT, CDR2 SNEGSKA (reference sequence). The CDR3 loop spans 14 amino acids. J gave up 6 bases and V 6 bases, and 10 bases lay outside the gene matches. This clonotype was sampled from a woman between 45 and 65 years old with Graves' hyperthyroidism that later progressed to Graves' ophthalmopathy. What was sequenced was blood. The rearrangement links TRBV20-1 to TRBJ1-5, with 8 bases identical to TRBD1. CDR3 in amino acids: CSASAQGAGQPQHF. DNA of the CDR3: TGCAGTGCCAGCGCTCAGGGGGCGGGTCAGCCCCAGCATTTT.